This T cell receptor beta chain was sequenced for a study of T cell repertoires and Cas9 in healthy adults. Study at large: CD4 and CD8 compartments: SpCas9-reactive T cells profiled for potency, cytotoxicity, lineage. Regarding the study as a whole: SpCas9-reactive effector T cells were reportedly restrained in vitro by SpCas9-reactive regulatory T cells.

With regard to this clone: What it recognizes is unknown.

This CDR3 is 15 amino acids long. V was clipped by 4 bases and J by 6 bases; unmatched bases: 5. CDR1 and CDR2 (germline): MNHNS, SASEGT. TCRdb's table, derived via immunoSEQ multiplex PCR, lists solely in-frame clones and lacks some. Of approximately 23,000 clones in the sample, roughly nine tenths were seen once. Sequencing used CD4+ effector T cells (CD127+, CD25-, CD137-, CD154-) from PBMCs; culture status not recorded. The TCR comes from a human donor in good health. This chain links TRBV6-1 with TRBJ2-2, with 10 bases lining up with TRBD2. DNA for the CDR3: TGTGCCAGCAGTGCGTTACTAGCGGGATCCGGGGAGCTGTTTTTT. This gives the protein CASSALLAGSGELFF.